The 24 T cell receptor beta chains below all came from one sample that was sequenced in a study of blood T cell repertoires in COVID-19. Sequenced by immunoSEQ multiplex PCR; TCRdb stores in-frame clones only, minus some. The data contain 200,000 to 250,000 clones, approximately 86% of them seen just once; the ten biggest clones take up about 1.5%. Input material: peripheral blood. These receptors came from a man in his late teens or twenties with active or convalescent COVID-19.

The chain links TRBV7-2 to TRBJ2-3; no firm D call. Germline assignment: CDR1 SGHTA and CDR2 FQGNSA. V lost 4 bases to trimming and J lost 2 bases, with 4 bases between them. CDR3 size: 12 residues. The CDR3 nucleotides read TGTGCCAGCAGCTCCCTCACAGATACGCAGTATTTT. Protein sequence: CASSSLTDTQYF. Drawing the rest from reference TRBV7-2 and TRBJ2-3, the complete variable domain is GAGVSQSPSNKVTEKGKDVELRCDPISGHTALYWYRQSLGQGLEFLIYFQGNSAPDKSGLPSDRFSAERTGGSVSTLTIQRTQQEDSAVYLCASSSLTDTQYFGPGTRLTVL.

This clone has a single count. The CDR3 bases are TGTGCCAGCAGCTCGGGGAACGGGAGAATCAAAGATGAGCAGTTCTTC. Translated: CASSSGNGRIKDEQFF. The genes are TRBV7-8 and TRBJ2-1; TRBD2 might be the D (6 bases). The CDR3 runs 16 residues. CDR1 is SGHVS and CDR2 is FQNEAQ in the germline V gene. Trimming took off 4 bases at V and 8 bases at J, with 21 bases between the two ends.

The chain has TRBV5-4 and TRBJ1-1, with no clear D. This CDR3 has 13 amino acids. Germline V gives CDR1 SGHNT, CDR2 YYREEE (reference sequence). The germline V and J ends were trimmed by 5 bases and 0 bases, with 8 bases remaining between them. The chain's CDR3 is CASRSPVNTEAFF. CDR3 DNA: TGTGCCAGCAGATCCCCAGTGAACACTGAAGCTTTCTTT.

The CDR3 DNA follows: TGCGCCAGCAGTGGTTTAGTCTCCTACGAGCAGTACTTC. Protein product: CASSGLVSYEQYF. The chain carries TRBV10-2 and TRBJ2-7; D is undetermined. The CDR3 runs to 13 residues. The germline gives CDR1 WSHSY, CDR2 SAAADI. V lost 4 bases, J lost 0 bases, and 7 bases lay in between.

This clone was recorded only once. The CDR3 loop is CASSLGAGANTEAFF. The CDR3 region has the DNA TGTGCCAGCAGTTTAGGGGCAGGGGCCAACACTGAAGCTTTCTTT. The rearrangement uses TRBV27 and TRBJ1-1, with D possibly TRBD1 on 6 matching bases. In germline, CDR1 is MNHEY, CDR2 SMNVEV (reference sequence). Trimming removed 2 bases from V and 2 bases from J, with 12 bases in between. The CDR3 consists of 15 residues.

The V gene is TRBV3-1 (or the pseudogene TRBV3-2), the J gene TRBJ2-7; 8 bases align to TRBD2. The J segment lost 7 bases and the V segment lost 4 bases, leaving 15 bases of the junction unmatched. Germline V gene data show CDR1 as LGHDT and CDR2 as YNNKEL (reference sequence). CDR3 length equals 16 residues. In DNA, the CDR3 is TGTGCCAGCAGCCCCGTCGAGGGAGCGGGAGTCGGGGAGCAGTACTTC. It specifies CASSPVEGAGVGEQYF.

The rearrangement links TRBV3-1 (or the pseudogene TRBV3-2) to TRBJ1-2; D is unresolved. The V gene lost 3 bases and the J gene lost 2 bases, with 16 bases spanning the gap. This CDR3 contains 16 residues. From germline, CDR1 is LGHDT and CDR2 YNNKEL (reference sequence). CDR3 bases: TGTGCCAGCAGCCAGGAAACCCGGGAGTTCAACTATGGCTACACCTTC. It translates to CASSQETREFNYGYTF.

The rearrangement uses TRBV14 and TRBJ1-1; D is perhaps TRBD1 (6 bases). This CDR3 spans 15 amino acids. Germline V gene lookup returns CDR1 SGHDN and CDR2 FVKESK. Deletions cut 4 bases from V and 4 bases from J, with 16 bases between. The CDR3 bases are TGTGCCAGCAGCCTCTCAGGGGACGCGGTCACTGAAGCTTTCTTT. Amino acid sequence: CASSLSGDAVTEAFF. The entire variable domain, with the rest obtained from reference TRBV14 and TRBJ1-1, is as follows: EAGVTQFPSHSVIEKGQTVTLRCDPISGHDNLYWYRRVMGKEIKFLLHFVKESKQDESGMPNNRFLAERTGGTYSTLKVQPAELEDSGVYFCASSLSGDAVTEAFFGQGTRLTVV.

The rearrangement uses TRBV20-1 and TRBJ2-5; D uncertain. The CDR3 runs to 13 residues. From germline, CDR1 is DFQATT and CDR2 SNEGSKA (reference sequence). With 3 bases removed from V and 4 bases from J, the gap between germline ends came to 12 bases. CDR3: CSASLPVSETQYF. Here the CDR3 DNA reads TGCAGTGCTAGTCTTCCGGTCTCAGAGACCCAGTACTTC.

This sequence joins TRBV12-3 or TRBV12-4 and TRBJ2-5, with TRBD1 matching 7 bases. V dropped 6 bases and J dropped 6; count of bases not matched to a gene: 7. The CDR3 totals 13 residues. The CDR3 DNA sequence: TGTGCCAGCAGCCAGGGACAGCACAAGACCCAGTACTTC. Translating gives CASSQGQHKTQYF.

The chain recombines TRBV6-5 with TRBJ1-4; 8 bases match TRBD1. This CDR3 is 14 amino acids long. Unmatched junction bases numbered 7, after V lost 6 bases and J lost 7 bases. Germline CDR1 reads MNHEY; CDR2 reads SVGAGI. The CDR3 DNA is TGTGCCAGCAGACCGGACAGGGTGGGTGAAAAACTGTTTTTT. Protein sequence: CASRPDRVGEKLFF.

As DNA, the CDR3 is TGTGCCAGCAGCTCGACCAGCTTTGAGGCCCTCCACTTT. It specifies CASSSTSFEALHF. V gene TRBV7-9 combines with J gene TRBJ1-6; D call uncertain. The CDR3 contains 13 residues. Germline values: CDR1 SEHNR, CDR2 FQNEAQ (reference sequence). V was pared by 4 bases and J by 14 bases, with 15 bases between.

This clone appeared a few times. The chain employs TRBV29-1 and TRBJ1-1; the match to TRBD1 covers 9 bases. V gave up 7 bases and J gave up 0 bases; unmatched junction bases: 9. CDR1 and CDR2 (germline): SQVTM, ANQGSEA. This CDR3 has 15 amino acids. CDR3 region: CSAEVQGALNTEAFF. Here the CDR3 DNA reads TGCAGCGCCGAGGTACAGGGGGCCTTGAACACTGAAGCTTTCTTT.

This sequence joins TRBV9 and TRBJ1-4; D is unresolved. Germline V gene sequence: CDR1 SGDLS, CDR2 YYNGEE. The CDR3 runs 13 residues. V lost 2 bases and J 5 bases, leaving 7 bases between the germline ends. The CDR3 DNA is TGTGCCAGCAGCGTCAGCAGGAATGAAAAACTGTTTTTT. Translated, it gives CASSVSRNEKLFF.

V gene TRBV18 combines with J gene TRBJ2-4, with D maybe TRBD1 (6 bases). Germline values: CDR1 KGHSH, CDR2 LQKENI. The CDR3 extends over 16 amino acids. Trimming removed 3 bases from V and 8 bases from J, with 20 bases in between. The CDR3 sequence: CASSPRSQGMVDIQYF. The CDR3 DNA follows: TGTGCCAGCTCACCGAGGTCACAGGGTATGGTGGACATTCAGTACTTC.

This clone was seen only a few times. The V and J genes are TRBV7-9 and TRBJ2-7; 10 bases align to TRBD1. Germline V CDR1 and CDR2: SEHNR, FQNEAQ (reference sequence). The CDR3 extends over 14 amino acids. Trimming took 1 base from V and 4 from J; bases not matched to a gene: 1. CDR3 in DNA: TGTGCCAGCAGCTTAGGGGGACAGGGGTACGAGCAGTACTTC. It yields the protein CASSLGGQGYEQYF.

This chain uses TRBV5-1 with TRBJ2-7; a possible D gene is TRBD1 (6 bases). The CDR3 spans 14 residues. CDR1 SGHRS and CDR2 YFSETQ come from the germline V gene. The V and J ends lost 4 bases and 2 bases respectively, with 13 bases between them. In DNA, the CDR3 is TGCGCCAGCAGCGTACCGGGACAAGCCTACGAGCAGTACTTC. Its translation is CASSVPGQAYEQYF.

This chain joins TRBV18 and TRBJ2-7; 7 nucleotides line up with TRBD1. With 3 bases clipped from V and 3 bases from J, the junction kept 5 bases outside the gene matches. The germline CDR1 and CDR2 sequences are KGHSH and LQKENI. This CDR3 contains 14 residues. As DNA, the CDR3 is TGTGCCAGCTCACCCACAGGGGAACTCTACGAGCAGTACTTC. Translated, it gives CASSPTGELYEQYF.

The V and J genes are TRBV30 and TRBJ2-5, with D perhaps matching TRBD1 (7 bases). CDR1 and CDR2 (germline): GTSNPN, SVGIG (reference sequence). Between the trimmed V and J ends, which lost 3 bases and 4 bases, there was a span of 15 bases. CDR3 length equals 14 residues. This chain's CDR3 is CAWRGRGVLETQYF. The CDR3 DNA reads TGTGCCTGGAGGGGCAGGGGGGTGTTAGAGACCCAGTACTTC.

CDR3 nucleotide sequence: TGTGCCAGCAGTCGCAGGGTCGAGAACACTGAAGCTTTCTTT. This gives the protein CASSRRVENTEAFF. The chain links TRBV28 to TRBJ1-1; perhaps TRBD1 as D (5 bases). The V and J ends lost 5 bases and 1 base respectively, with 11 bases between them. This CDR3 has 14 amino acids. Germline values: CDR1 MDHEN, CDR2 SYDVKM.

The chain is built from TRBV11-2 and TRBJ2-7; possible D gene TRBD1, 5 bases. This CDR3 has 15 amino acids. Germline values: CDR1 SGHAT, CDR2 FQNNGV. V gave up 4 bases and J gave up 4 bases, with 17 bases separating them. The CDR3 protein is CASSSGPDGEYEQYF. The CDR3 DNA sequence: TGTGCCAGCAGCTCAGGGCCTGATGGGGAATACGAGCAGTACTTC.

The J gene is TRBJ1-1, the V gene TRBV6-5; a possible D gene is TRBD1 (5 bases). The CDR3 is 15 amino acids. Germline V gene data show CDR1 as MNHEY and CDR2 as SVGAGI. Trimming removed 5 bases from V and 2 bases from J, with 15 bases in between. The CDR3, as DNA: TGTGCCAGCAGTCCAAATGCATGGGGCAACACTGAAGCTTTCTTT. Translating gives CASSPNAWGNTEAFF.

This CDR3 reads CASSYSNLVHEQFF. The CDR3 DNA reads as TGTGCCAGCAGTTACTCGAATCTAGTCCATGAGCAGTTCTTC. The chain joins TRBV6-2 or TRBV6-3 to TRBJ2-1; D remains unclear. The length of the CDR3 is 14 residues. Looked up from germline, CDR1 is MNHEY and CDR2 is SVGEGT. The V end lost 0 bases, the J end lost 8 bases, and 11 bases lay between the germline ends.

The chain employs TRBV5-1 and TRBJ2-7; 7 bases match TRBD2. V lost 5 bases, J lost 2 bases, and 10 bases stayed unmatched. This CDR3 region has 15 residues. The germline gives CDR1 SGHRS, CDR2 YFSETQ. CDR3 in DNA: TGCGCCAGCAGAGGGACGTGGAGCGGGACCTACGAGCAGTACTTC. This encodes CASRGTWSGTYEQYF.